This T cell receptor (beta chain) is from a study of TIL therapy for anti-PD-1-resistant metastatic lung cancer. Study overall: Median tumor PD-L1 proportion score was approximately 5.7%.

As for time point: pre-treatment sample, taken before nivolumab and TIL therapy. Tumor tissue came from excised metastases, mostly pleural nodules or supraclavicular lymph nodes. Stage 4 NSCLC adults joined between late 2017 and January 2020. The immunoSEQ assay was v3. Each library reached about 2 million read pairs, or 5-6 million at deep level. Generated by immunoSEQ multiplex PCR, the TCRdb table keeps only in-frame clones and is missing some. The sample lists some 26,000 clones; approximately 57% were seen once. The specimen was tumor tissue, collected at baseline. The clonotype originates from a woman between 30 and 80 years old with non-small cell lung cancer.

Written as DNA, the CDR3 is TGTGCCAGCAGTCCCAGTGGGCAGGGAGATAGTCAGCCCCAGCATTTT. This translates into CASSPSGQGDSQPQHF. The chain employs TRBV6-6 and TRBJ1-5; D possibly corresponds to TRBD1 (5 bases). Germline loops: CDR1 MNHNY, CDR2 SVGAGI (reference sequence). This CDR3 comprises 16 residues. The V end was cut by 5 bases, the J end by 6 bases, with 20 bases between.